Below are 15 T cell receptor beta chains sequenced from a single sample in a study of blood T cell repertoires in COVID-19. Some clones are missing from TCRdb's copy, which holds only in-frame ones; the method was immunoSEQ multiplex PCR. The sample has 150,000 to 200,000 clones, over 80% seen once. Input material: peripheral blood. Every receptor here comes from a woman older than 75 with active or convalescent COVID-19.

This chain uses TRBV7-2 with TRBJ1-2; TRBD1 might be the D (6 bases). The length of the CDR3 is 14 residues. Germline CDR1 and CDR2: SGHTA and FQGNSA. V shed 3 bases and J shed 8 bases, with 16 bases lying between them. The CDR3 is CASSFPQGTGGYTF. CDR3 in DNA: TGTGCCAGCAGCTTCCCTCAGGGGACGGGCGGCTACACCTTC.

The V call is TRBV2, the J call TRBJ2-2; the D gene is possibly TRBD1 (7 bases). This CDR3 is built from 15 residues. V lost 5 bases and J lost 5, with 15 bases in between. The germline gives CDR1 SNHLY, CDR2 FYNNEI. This chain's CDR3 is CASSPFRGETGELFF. The CDR3 DNA is TGTGCCAGCAGTCCATTCAGGGGGGAAACCGGGGAGCTGTTTTTT.

The rearrangement links TRBV9 to TRBJ2-2; the D is unclear. The CDR3 sequence is 15 residues long. The V gene's germline CDR1 is SGDLS and CDR2 YYNGEE. Deletions cut 4 bases from V and 4 bases from J, with 14 bases between. CDR3: CASSPRPLATGELFF. As DNA, the CDR3 is TGTGCCAGCAGCCCCCGCCCCCTGGCCACCGGGGAGCTGTTTTTT.

The chain uses TRBV4-3 and TRBJ2-7; TRBD2 might be the D (5 bases). The CDR3 extends over 16 amino acids. The germline CDR1 and CDR2 sequences are LGHNA and YSLEER. Trimming shortened V by 1 base and J by 0 bases, and 13 bases separated the two germline ends. The CDR3 DNA is TGCGCCAGCAGCCAAGCCGCGACGGGGAGCTCCTACGAGCAGTACTTC. Translating it yields CASSQAATGSSYEQYF.

This chain joins TRBV2 and TRBJ1-6, with D possibly TRBD1 on 6 matching bases. CDR1 and CDR2 from the germline V gene are SNHLY and FYNNEI. The CDR3 loop spans 15 amino acids. The V end was cut by 0 bases, the J end by 9 bases, with 12 bases between. DNA of the CDR3: TGTGCCAGCAGTGAAGCGGTTCAGGGGACTTCACCCCTCCACTTT. Translated: CASSEAVQGTSPLHF.

This clone was counted a single time. This chain joins TRBV5-1 and TRBJ2-2, with a possible D match to TRBD1 (5 bases). V was shortened by 5 bases and J by 1 base, with 9 bases between the two germline ends. The germline V gene has CDR1 SGHRS and CDR2 YFSETQ. This CDR3 has 14 residues. Written as DNA, the CDR3 is TGCGCCAGCAGACCCACAGGGAACACCGGGGAGCTGTTTTTT. Its translation: CASRPTGNTGELFF.

The chain couples TRBV20-1 to TRBJ1-3; D is undetermined. The CDR3 consists of 11 residues. Per the germline V gene, CDR1 is DFQATT and CDR2 is SNEGSKA (reference sequence). V lost 8 bases to trimming and J lost 7 bases, with 12 bases between them. CDR3 sequence reads: CSLTGGNTIYF. The CDR3 DNA follows: TGCAGTCTGACCGGAGGGAACACCATATATTTT.

The chain combines TRBV6-2 or TRBV6-3 with TRBJ1-2; D gene ambiguous. The ends were cut back, 0 bases at V and 3 bases at J, with 5 bases in the middle. The CDR3 consists of 13 residues. CDR1 MNHEY and CDR2 SVGEGT come from the germline V gene. CDR3 residues: CASSYSRDYGYTF. In DNA, the CDR3 is TGTGCCAGCAGTTACTCCCGCGACTATGGCTACACCTTC.

V is TRBV2 and J is TRBJ1-2, with 7 bases that match TRBD1. Germline assignment: CDR1 SNHLY and CDR2 FYNNEI. The V and J ends lost 5 bases and 7 bases, in that order; junction bases with no gene match: 10. This CDR3 contains 14 residues. In nucleotides, the CDR3 is TGTGCCAGCAGTTCCTATACGACAGGGCTTGGCTACACCTTC. Protein: CASSSYTTGLGYTF.

The chain combines TRBV29-1 with TRBJ1-2; TRBD1 agrees at 9 bases. V shed 7 bases, J shed 5 bases, and the junction held 8 bases outside the gene matches. The CDR3 contains 13 residues. CDR1 and CDR2 (germline): SQVTM, ANQGSEA. For the CDR3, the DNA is TGCAGCGCCCGGGACAGGGAAGGGTATGGCTACACCTTC. Encoded protein: CSARDREGYGYTF.

The genes are TRBV9 and TRBJ2-2; TRBD2 aligns across 11 bases. The ends lost 7 bases at V and 4 bases at J; junction bases unmatched: 6. The CDR3 runs 15 residues. Germline V gene sequence: CDR1 SGDLS, CDR2 YYNGEE. The CDR3: CASGPSGGLTGELFF. The CDR3 DNA is TGTGCCAGCGGCCCTAGCGGGGGGCTCACCGGGGAGCTGTTTTTT. Combining the CDR3 with reference TRBV9 and TRBJ2-2 gives the whole variable domain DSGVTQTPKHLITATGQRVTLRCSPRSGDLSVYWYQQSLDQGLQFLIQYYNGEERAKGNILERFSAQQFPDLHSELNLSSLELGDSALYFCASGPSGGLTGELFFGEGSRLTVL.

V and J are TRBV27 and TRBJ2-2, with 16 bases that match TRBD2. Germline V gene sequence: CDR1 MNHEY, CDR2 SMNVEV (reference sequence). V lost 8 bases and J lost 6; bases outside the gene matches: 6. CDR3 size: 16 residues. This CDR3 reads CASRPGTSGGAGELFF. The CDR3 DNA is TGTGCCAGCCGCCCCGGGACTAGCGGGGGGGCCGGGGAGCTGTTTTTT.

J is TRBJ1-5 and V is TRBV6-2 or TRBV6-3; 7 bases align to TRBD1. The CDR3 totals 13 residues. Trimming at V came to 5 bases and at J to 4 bases, leaving 2 bases not matched to a gene. The germline CDR1 and CDR2 sequences are MNHEY and SVGEGT. The CDR3 DNA reads as TGTGCCAGCAGTGGGACAGAAAATCAGCCCCAGCATTTT. Its protein product is CASSGTENQPQHF.

The V call is TRBV30, the J call TRBJ2-4, with D perhaps TRBD2 (7 bases). CDR1 GTSNPN and CDR2 SVGIG come from the germline V gene (reference sequence). The CDR3 sequence is 11 residues long. CDR3 sequence (DNA): TGTGCTTTGGGGGCTAGCGGCATTCAGTACTTC. Its protein is CALGASGIQYF.

The rearrangement uses TRBV7-2 and TRBJ1-5; TRBD1 agrees at 7 bases. Germline CDR1 and CDR2: SGHTA and FQGNSA. The CDR3 length is 17 residues. The V segment lost 5 bases and the J segment 4 bases; nucleotides outside the gene matches: 14. The CDR3: CASSPQAGTVGNQPQHF. In nucleotides, the CDR3 is TGTGCCAGCAGCCCCCAGGCCGGGACAGTAGGAAATCAGCCCCAGCATTTT.